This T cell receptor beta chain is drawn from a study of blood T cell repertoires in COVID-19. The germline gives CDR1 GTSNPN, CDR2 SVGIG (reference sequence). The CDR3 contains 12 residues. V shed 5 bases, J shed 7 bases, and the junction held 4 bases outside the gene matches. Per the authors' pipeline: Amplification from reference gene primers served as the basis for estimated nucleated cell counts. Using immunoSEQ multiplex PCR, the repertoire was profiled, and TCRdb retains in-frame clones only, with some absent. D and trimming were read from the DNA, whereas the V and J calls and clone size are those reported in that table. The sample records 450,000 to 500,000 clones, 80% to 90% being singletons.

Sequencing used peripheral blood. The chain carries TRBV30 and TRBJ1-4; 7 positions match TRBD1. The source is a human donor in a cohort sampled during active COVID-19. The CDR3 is CAWEQGSEKLFF. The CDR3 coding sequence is TGTGCCTGGGAACAGGGGAGTGAAAAACTGTTTTTT.